This TCR beta chain was sequenced in a study of T cells in Graves' hyperthyroidism and ophthalmopathy. Study conclusions and caveats: Peripheral blood also featured most of the thyroid clonotypes expanded above 0.001.

Exclusion criteria comprised uncontrolled infection, other autoimmune disease, pregnancy or lactation. Fresh 10 ml peripheral blood yielded PBMCs. TCR beta CDR3 regions were amplified from RNA. RT-PCR in the first round (using the HTBI primer set) targeted the TCR CDR3. TCRdb fed the multiplex PCR reads into MiXCR, producing one record per CDR3 protein. Of hundreds of thousands of distinct CDR3 sequences listed, roughly 15% were seen once; the top ten hold under 15%. Many counts were recorded for this clonotype. Its antigen is as yet unknown. CDR3 length: 15 residues. The germline V gene encodes CDR1 MDHEN and CDR2 SYDVKM. With 3 bases removed from V and 6 bases from J, the gap between germline ends came to 17 bases.

The TCR originated in a woman aged 45-60 years with Graves' ophthalmopathy. The sample was blood. The chain couples TRBV28 to TRBJ1-2; D is possibly TRBD1 (6 bases). CDR3 protein: CASSFPGQLWDGYTF. The CDR3 nucleotides are TGTGCCAGCAGTTTTCCAGGACAGCTATGGGATGGCTACACCTTC.